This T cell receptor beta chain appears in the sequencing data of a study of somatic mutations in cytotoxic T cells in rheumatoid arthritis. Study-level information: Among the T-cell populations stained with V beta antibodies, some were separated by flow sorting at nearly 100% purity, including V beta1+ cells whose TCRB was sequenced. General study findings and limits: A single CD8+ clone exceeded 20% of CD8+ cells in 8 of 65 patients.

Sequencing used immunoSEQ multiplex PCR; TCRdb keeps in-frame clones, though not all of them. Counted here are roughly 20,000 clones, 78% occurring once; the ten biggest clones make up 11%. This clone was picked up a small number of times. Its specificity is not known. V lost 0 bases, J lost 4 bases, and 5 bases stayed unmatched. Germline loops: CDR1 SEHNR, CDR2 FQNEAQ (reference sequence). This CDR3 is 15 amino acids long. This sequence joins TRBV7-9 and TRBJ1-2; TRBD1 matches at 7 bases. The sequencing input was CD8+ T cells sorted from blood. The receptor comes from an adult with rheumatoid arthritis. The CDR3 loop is CASSLAMTGSYGYTF. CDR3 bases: TGTGCCAGCAGCTTAGCCATGACAGGGTCCTATGGCTACACCTTC.